This TCR beta chain was captured by sequencing in a study of neurological immune-mediated disorders. The table lists this clonotype with a few counts. CDR1 is LNHDA, CDR2 SQIVND, per germline (reference sequence). The CDR3 consists of 15 residues. V was pared by 8 bases and J by 7 bases, with 11 bases of the junction left unmatched. There were 1 million CD4+ or CD8+ T cells used in the sorted libraries. The authors made cDNA by 5'RACE with 10-nucleotide random UMIs. TCRdb re-called the 5' RACE reads through MiXCR, storing one row per CDR3 protein. The data contain about 20,000 distinct CDR3 sequences, 7.5% of them singletons.

The specimen sequenced was CD8+ T cells from blood. The V gene is TRBV19, the J gene TRBJ2-1, with TRBD1 matching over 10 bases. This TCR came from a woman younger than 45 with HTLV-1-associated myelopathy (HAM/TSP). The CDR3 sequence is CASGFPGQGKNEQFF. The CDR3 DNA is TGTGCCAGTGGATTCCCGGGACAGGGGAAAAATGAGCAGTTCTTC.